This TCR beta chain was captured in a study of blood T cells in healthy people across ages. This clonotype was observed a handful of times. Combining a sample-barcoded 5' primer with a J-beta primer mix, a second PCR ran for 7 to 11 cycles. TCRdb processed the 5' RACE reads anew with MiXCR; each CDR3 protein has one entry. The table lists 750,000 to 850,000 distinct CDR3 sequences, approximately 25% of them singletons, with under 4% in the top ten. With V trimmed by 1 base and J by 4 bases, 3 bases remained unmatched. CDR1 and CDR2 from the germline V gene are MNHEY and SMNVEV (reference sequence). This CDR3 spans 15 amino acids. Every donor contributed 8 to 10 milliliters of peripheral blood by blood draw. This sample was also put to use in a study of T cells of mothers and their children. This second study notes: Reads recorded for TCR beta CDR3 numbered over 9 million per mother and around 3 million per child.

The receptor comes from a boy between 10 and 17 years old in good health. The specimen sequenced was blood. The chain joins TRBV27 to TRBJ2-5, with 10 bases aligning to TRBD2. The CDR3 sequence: CASSLLAGGAETQYF. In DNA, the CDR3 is TGTGCCAGCAGTTTATTAGCGGGGGGTGCAGAGACCCAGTACTTC.